A selection of T cell receptor beta chains follows, all from one sample in a study of T cells after posttransplantation cyclophosphamide. Here immunoSEQ multiplex PCR was the method, and the copy in TCRdb shows in-frame clones only, minus some. The sample consists of thousands of clones, about 77% of them appearing once. Material: PBMCs, obtained less than 30 days after a stem cell transplant with posttransplant cyclophosphamide. The origin of the receptors is a male patient in his forties or fifties who received an allogeneic stem cell transplant from an unrelated donor, was CMV-positive, and had acute GVHD only. Some T cells may be supplied by the graft donor. CDR3s include the opening cysteine and the closing phenylalanine or tryptophan. Each record gives: V gene, D gene, CDR3 protein. A D gene is named only where the DNA matches it firmly.

>TRBV5-1|TRBD2
CASSLGLAGTHQETQYF
>TRBV29-1|.
CSVEGLGYPSTDTQYF
>TRBV27|TRBD2
CASRRGTSGYTGELFF
>TRBV9|.
CASSVGGDYGYTF
>TRBV11-2|.
CASSLVFVNSPLHF
>TRBV19|TRBD2
CASSIEVTSSEQYF
>TRBV27|.
CAASSGGPEAGELFF
>TRBV4-2|.
CASSPSYSPDYGYTF
>TRBV7-9|.
CASSKYGSEAFF
>TRBV4-2|.
CASSQDDGGSYNEQFF
>TRBV7-9|.
CASSLRQGYGYTF
>TRBV5-4|TRBD2
CASSLYISGDWNEQFF
>TRBV10-3|TRBD2
CAISPLAGTSGANVLTF
>TRBV6-6|.
CATQTARNTEAFF
>TRBV4-1|TRBD1
CASSSGTGMNNEQFF
>TRBV5-1|.
CASSLSVLQETQYF
>TRBV6-4|.
CASSETGSGTPLHF
>TRBV19|TRBD1
CASSYYRGSNQPQHF
>TRBV28|TRBD1
CASSLYRDRVFTDTQYF
>TRBV11-2|TRBD2
CASRSSGRAAEQFF
>TRBV19|.
CASSIIGGNEQFF
>TRBV19|TRBD1
CATGTGEGYDTQYF
>TRBV4-3|TRBD2
CASSQDHGRDTDTQYF
>TRBV28|.
CASSTRTGGSEKLFF
>TRBV13|.
CASSLGRGAYEQYF
>TRBV28|TRBD1
CASSLGTGVLSNYGYTF
>TRBV10-2|TRBD1
CASRDRFSYNEQFF
>TRBV7-6|TRBD2
CASSTSGGSTDTQYF
>TRBV12-5|TRBD2
CASGFQLAGGKETQYF
>TRBV6-5|.
CASRAGSDTEAFF
>TRBV12-5|.
CASGLAGQETQYF
>TRBV5-1|.
CASKGQGFSRETQYF
>TRBV7-8|TRBD1
CASSLAWPGQKITGELFF
>TRBV5-1|TRBD1
CASAGTALLSTDTQYF
>TRBV6-1|.
CASSEVQYEKLFF
>TRBV4-1|TRBD1
CASSHVTGIQETQYF
>TRBV6-1|TRBD1
CASSGYTTGISGEQYF
>TRBV18|.
CASSPSGDWETQYF
>TRBV11-3|.
CASSTRQAYNEQFF
>TRBV6-1|.
CASSARNVWGVSQPQHF
>TRBV5-5|.
CASSLVQGSRIGTGELFF
>TRBV5-4|.
CASSQQLDYGETQYF
>TRBV6-1|.
CASSDYRANEKLFF
>TRBV7-3|TRBD2
CASSSLAGTGSNEQFF
>TRBV18|TRBD1
CASSPGQGTDTQYF
>TRBV5-4|TRBD2
CASSSLAGEVYEQYF
>TRBV11-2|.
CASSYPAGNPQYEQYF
>TRBV6-4|TRBD1
CASSAQQGNEQFF
>TRBV19|TRBD1
CASSRSAGGEETQYF
>TRBV7-2|.
CASSFQTNTEAFF
>TRBV9|TRBD2
CASSGTSGGAGELFF
>TRBV11-2|.
CASSTPTGRESEAFF
>TRBV5-1|TRBD1
CASSSGTANTGELFF
>TRBV29-1|TRBD1
CSVGGDRVESGELFF